The table lists the clone carrying this T cell receptor (beta chain) with many counts. The sample comes from a study of T cells in Graves' hyperthyroidism and ophthalmopathy. Study-wide context: Peripheral blood was drawn at first diagnosis, prior to all treatment.

With 11 bases removed from V and 0 bases from J, the gap between germline ends came to 17 bases. The germline gives CDR1 MNHNS, CDR2 SASEGT. This CDR3 has 15 residues. Amplification yielded TCR beta CDR3 regions, with RNA transcripts as the source. The TCR CDR3 was amplified in a first-round RT-PCR using the HTBI primer set. TCRdb analysed the multiplex PCR reads with MiXCR anew, one entry per CDR3 protein. The table has some 510,000 distinct CDR3 sequences, about a fifth seen once. The V gene is TRBV6-1, the J gene TRBJ1-5, with a weak D call TRBD1 (6 bases). Sequenced sample: blood. The source of this sequence is a man aged 18 to 30 with Graves' hyperthyroidism. CDR3 sequence (DNA): TGTGCCGCAGGGGAGGGAATCTATAGCAATCAGCCCCAGCATTTT. This codes for CAAGEGIYSNQPQHF.